This T cell receptor beta chain was sequenced during a study of T cells expressing NK-cell markers. About the research overall: HCMV seropositivity marked seven of the eight sequenced donors; one was seronegative. Findings of the study overall: Topping the CD3+CD56-NKG2C+ fraction as well were these clonotypes, in a handful of donors.

A word on this clonotype: The antigen is unknown.

Germline CDR1 and CDR2: LGHNA and YNFKEQ. The CDR3 runs to 15 residues. TCRdb reprocessed the 5' RACE reads; each CDR3 protein has one entry and no DNA is given. Recorded for this sample: some 450,000 distinct CDR3 sequences. The chain has TRBV4-2 and TRBJ1-5; TCRdb's D call, TRBD1, is unchecked because there is no DNA. Sequenced: blood T cells: a sorted CD56 or NKG2C T cell subset, CD4+ or CD8+ T cells, or bulk PBMC T cells (not recorded which). The sequence came from a woman between 18 and 70 years old in good health. The CDR3 here is CASSQEGSSRGPQHF.